The entry below describes one T cell receptor (beta chain). Its antigen is as yet unknown. Data came from immunoSEQ multiplex PCR; TCRdb stores just in-frame clones and leaves some out. The profile shows tens of thousands of clones, around 82% of them singletons. This sample was included in a study of OX40 agonist ivuxolimab in advanced cancers. Study-wide background: An anti-OX40 (CD134) antibody with agonistic activity, ivuxolimab, was administered to patients.

Germline V gene sequence: CDR1 LNHDA, CDR2 SQIVND (reference sequence). The CDR3 has 14 residues. The V and J ends lost 6 bases and 4 bases, in that order; junction bases with no gene match: 4. Study-wide points: At 0.1 to 3.0 mg/kg, clonal expansion of CD4+ and CD8+ blood T cells had occurred by week 6. The work left the antigen specificity of expanded peripheral T cells undetermined.

The source of this sequence is an adult with an advanced solid tumor such as melanoma, head and neck, liver or kidney cancer. The material was CD4+ or CD8+ T cells sorted from blood, obtained in a trial of the OX40 agonist ivuxolimab. The chain joins TRBV19 to TRBJ2-2; 8 nucleotides agree with TRBD1. CDR3 protein: CASRGGQVTGELFF. In DNA, the CDR3 is TGTGCCAGTAGAGGGGGACAGGTCACCGGGGAGCTGTTTTTT.